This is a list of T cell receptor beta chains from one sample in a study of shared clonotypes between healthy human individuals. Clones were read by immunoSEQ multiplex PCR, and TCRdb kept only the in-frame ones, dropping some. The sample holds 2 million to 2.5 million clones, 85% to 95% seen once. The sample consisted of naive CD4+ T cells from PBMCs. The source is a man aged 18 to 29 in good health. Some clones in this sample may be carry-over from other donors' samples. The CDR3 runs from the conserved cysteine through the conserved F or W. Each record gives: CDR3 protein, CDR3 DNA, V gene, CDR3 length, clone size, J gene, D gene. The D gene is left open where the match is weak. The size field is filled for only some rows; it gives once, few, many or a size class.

cdr3_aa: CASRSGVSGFTDTQYF
cdr3_nt: TGCGCCAGCAGGTCGGGGGTTAGCGGGTTTACAGATACGCAGTATTTT
v_call: TRBV5-1
cdr3_length: 16
clone_size: -
j_call: TRBJ2-3
d_call: TRBD2

cdr3_aa: CASSFSPFNYEQYF
cdr3_nt: TGTGCCAGCAGCTTCTCTCCATTTAACTACGAGCAGTACTTC
v_call: TRBV7-2
cdr3_length: 14
clone_size: -
j_call: TRBJ2-7
d_call: -

cdr3_aa: CASSERGNQPQHF
cdr3_nt: TGTGCCAGCAGTGAGAGGGGCAATCAGCCCCAGCATTTT
v_call: TRBV2
cdr3_length: 13
clone_size: few
j_call: TRBJ1-5
d_call: -

cdr3_aa: CASSSMDGSYEQYF
cdr3_nt: TGCGCCAGCAGCTCTATGGACGGTTCCTACGAGCAGTACTTC
v_call: TRBV5-1
cdr3_length: 14
clone_size: -
j_call: TRBJ2-7
d_call: -

cdr3_aa: CASSSGAPWTSGYNEQFF
cdr3_nt: TGTGCCAGCAGCTCAGGTGCCCCGTGGACTAGCGGTTACAATGAGCAGTTCTTC
v_call: TRBV7-2
cdr3_length: 18
clone_size: -
j_call: TRBJ2-1
d_call: TRBD2

cdr3_aa: CASSPGPANTEAFF
cdr3_nt: TGTGCCAGCTCCCCCGGGCCGGCGAACACTGAAGCTTTCTTT
v_call: TRBV18
cdr3_length: 14
clone_size: -
j_call: TRBJ1-1
d_call: -

cdr3_aa: CASSVGGLQETQYF
cdr3_nt: TGTGCCAGCAGCGTAGGTGGGCTCCAAGAGACCCAGTACTTC
v_call: TRBV9
cdr3_length: 14
clone_size: -
j_call: TRBJ2-5
d_call: -

cdr3_aa: CASSPGRWDTEAFF
cdr3_nt: TGTGCCAGCAGCCCCGGGCGGTGGGACACTGAAGCTTTCTTT
v_call: TRBV7-9
cdr3_length: 14
clone_size: -
j_call: TRBJ1-1
d_call: -

cdr3_aa: CASASGSPGEQFF
cdr3_nt: TGTGCCAGCGCTAGCGGGAGCCCTGGTGAGCAGTTCTTC
v_call: TRBV10-3
cdr3_length: 13
clone_size: -
j_call: TRBJ2-1
d_call: TRBD2

cdr3_aa: CAQVRDSGRIVYEQYF
cdr3_nt: TGTGCCCAGGTAAGGGATAGCGGGAGGATAGTCTACGAGCAGTACTTC
v_call: TRBV6-4
cdr3_length: 16
clone_size: -
j_call: TRBJ2-7
d_call: TRBD2

cdr3_aa: CASSAPSERGYTF
cdr3_nt: TGTGCCAGCAGCGCACCGTCGGAGCGGGGCTACACCTTC
v_call: TRBV9
cdr3_length: 13
clone_size: -
j_call: TRBJ1-2
d_call: -

cdr3_aa: CASSGGGTLYGYTF
cdr3_nt: TGCGCCAGCAGCGGGGGTGGGACTCTATATGGCTACACCTTC
v_call: TRBV5-1
cdr3_length: 14
clone_size: -
j_call: TRBJ1-2
d_call: -

cdr3_aa: CASSPQVAGANYEQYF
cdr3_nt: TGCGCCAGCAGCCCCCAAGTAGCGGGAGCGAACTACGAGCAGTACTTC
v_call: TRBV5-1
cdr3_length: 16
clone_size: -
j_call: TRBJ2-7
d_call: TRBD2

cdr3_aa: CASTRDRGSTEAFF
cdr3_nt: TGTGCCAGCACTAGGGACAGGGGGTCCACTGAAGCTTTCTTT
v_call: TRBV6-1
cdr3_length: 14
clone_size: few
j_call: TRBJ1-1
d_call: TRBD1

cdr3_aa: CASSARGFTAFF
cdr3_nt: TGTGCCAGCAGCGCAAGAGGGTTTACAGCTTTCTTT
v_call: TRBV7-2
cdr3_length: 12
clone_size: -
j_call: TRBJ1-1
d_call: -

cdr3_aa: CASSPPGDRAGTEAFF
cdr3_nt: TGTGCCAGCAGTCCACCAGGAGACAGGGCAGGGACTGAAGCTTTCTTT
v_call: TRBV28
cdr3_length: 16
clone_size: -
j_call: TRBJ1-1
d_call: TRBD1

cdr3_aa: CASSTPGSGANVLTF
cdr3_nt: TGTGCCAGTAGTACCCCAGGCTCTGGGGCCAACGTCCTGACTTTC
v_call: TRBV19
cdr3_length: 15
clone_size: -
j_call: TRBJ2-6
d_call: -

cdr3_aa: CASSPGQVNTEAFF
cdr3_nt: TGTGCCAGCAGCCCGGGACAGGTGAACACTGAAGCTTTCTTT
v_call: TRBV2
cdr3_length: 14
clone_size: -
j_call: TRBJ1-1
d_call: TRBD1

cdr3_aa: CASSWGARNTEAFF
cdr3_nt: TGCGCCAGCAGCTGGGGGGCCAGGAACACTGAAGCTTTCTTT
v_call: TRBV5-1
cdr3_length: 14
clone_size: -
j_call: TRBJ1-1
d_call: -

cdr3_aa: CASSYQGPGANVLTF
cdr3_nt: TGTGCCAGCAGCTACCAGGGTCCCGGGGCCAACGTCCTGACTTTC
v_call: TRBV7-9
cdr3_length: 15
clone_size: -
j_call: TRBJ2-6
d_call: -

cdr3_aa: CASDSWNGGSSYNEQFF
cdr3_nt: TGTGCTAGTGACTCCTGGAATGGCGGTAGCTCCTACAATGAGCAGTTCTTC
v_call: TRBV12-5
cdr3_length: 17
clone_size: -
j_call: TRBJ2-1
d_call: -

cdr3_aa: CASMVRGYQPQHF
cdr3_nt: TGTGCCAGCATGGTCAGGGGATATCAGCCCCAGCATTTT
v_call: TRBV28
cdr3_length: 13
clone_size: -
j_call: TRBJ1-5
d_call: -

cdr3_aa: CATRRQPFNQPQHF
cdr3_nt: TGTGCCACCCGAAGGCAGCCGTTCAATCAGCCCCAGCATTTT
v_call: TRBV28
cdr3_length: 14
clone_size: -
j_call: TRBJ1-5
d_call: -